The sequence of this TCR beta chain was determined in a study of cytomegalovirus exposure and HLA in healthy donors. Study overall: An earlier analysis identified more than 95 million unique TCR beta sequences in 150 million to 200 million T cells.

The length of the CDR3 is 17 residues. Germline CDR1 is SGHTA and CDR2 is FQGTGA. The V and J ends lost 5 bases and 0 bases, in that order; junction bases with no gene match: 7. A note on this clone: Its antigen is not known.

Overall study results and limits: About 87% or about 30% of the time was how often most TCR beta V segments were productive, according to an earlier analysis. The study recorded 160 or so TCR beta chains that were cytomegalovirus-associated. Researchers reported in a later analysis that common viral pathogens appeared linked to several top clusters.

60 Vbeta and 13 Jbeta primers were used in PCR. Using immunoSEQ multiplex PCR, the repertoire was profiled, and TCRdb retains in-frame clones only, with some absent. The table has approximately 220,000 clones, over 65% seen once; the top ten hold over 0.55%. The rearrangement uses TRBV7-3 and TRBJ2-3; TRBD2 aligns across 11 bases. The sequenced material came from PBMCs. This sequence originates from a man aged 18 to 35 in good health and CMV-seronegative. The CDR3 DNA reads as TGTGCCAGCAGCGGGGGGGCTAGCGGGAGGAGCACAGATACGCAGTATTTT. As protein: CASSGGASGRSTDTQYF.